The sequence of this T cell receptor beta chain was determined in a study of blood T cell repertoires in COVID-19. Study-wide background: Spain, Italy and the United States supplied samples that represented acute and convalescent COVID-19.

The CDR3 totals 17 residues. V trimming: 0 bases; J trimming: 5 bases; junction bases outside the gene matches: 10. Germline CDR1 is MGHRA and CDR2 is YSYEKL. A Seattle source enrolled patients during active infection and followed them longitudinally. Per the original data handling: Reference gene primers were amplified, and this amplification served to estimate nucleated cell counts. Data came from immunoSEQ multiplex PCR; TCRdb stores just in-frame clones and leaves some out. The V and J calls and clone size are taken from that table; D and trimming were inferred from the DNA. The sample has over 120,000 clones; roughly three quarters are singletons.

Sequencing was done on a sample of peripheral blood. V is TRBV4-1 and J is TRBJ2-3; the match to TRBD2 covers 8 bases. The sequence was collected from a woman in her 70s with COVID-19, enrolled during active disease. CDR3 nucleotide sequence: TGCGCCAGCAGCCAAGAAGTTGTCGGGGGGGCGTTAGATACGCAGTATTTT. Protein product: CASSQEVVGGALDTQYF.